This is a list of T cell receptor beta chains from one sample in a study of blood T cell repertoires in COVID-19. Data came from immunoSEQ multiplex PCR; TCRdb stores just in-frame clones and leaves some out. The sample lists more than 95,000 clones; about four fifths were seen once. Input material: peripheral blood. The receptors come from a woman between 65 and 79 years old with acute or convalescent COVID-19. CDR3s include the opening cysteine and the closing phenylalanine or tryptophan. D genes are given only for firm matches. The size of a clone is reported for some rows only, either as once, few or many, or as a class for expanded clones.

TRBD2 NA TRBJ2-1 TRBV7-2 CASREAGYEQFF TGTGCCAGCAGGGAAGCGGGGTATGAGCAGTTCTTC
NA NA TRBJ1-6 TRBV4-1 CASSLDWGDSPLHF TGCGCCAGCAGCCTGGATTGGGGAGATTCACCCCTCCACTTT
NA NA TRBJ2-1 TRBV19 CASSSNQIYEQFF TGTGCCAGTAGTAGTAACCAGATTTATGAGCAGTTCTTC
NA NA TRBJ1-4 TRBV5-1 CASSLTSGGEKLFF TGCGCCAGCAGCTTAACGTCCGGGGGAGAAAAACTGTTTTTT
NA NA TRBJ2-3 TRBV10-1 CASSKAGPTDTQYF TGCGCCAGCAGTAAGGCGGGACCGACAGATACGCAGTATTTT
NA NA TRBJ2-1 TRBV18 CASSPPSNPGEQFF TGTGCCAGCTCACCACCGTCCAACCCGGGTGAGCAGTTCTTC
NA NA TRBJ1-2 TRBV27 CASSWAANYGYTF TGTGCCAGCAGTTGGGCCGCTAACTATGGCTACACCTTC
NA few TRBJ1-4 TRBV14 CASSQAFRGANEKLFF TGTGCCAGCAGCCAAGCTTTCAGGGGAGCTAATGAAAAACTGTTTTTT
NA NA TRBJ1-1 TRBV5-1 CASSLTPSGTEAFF TGCGCCAGCAGCTTGACCCCCTCAGGGACTGAAGCTTTCTTT
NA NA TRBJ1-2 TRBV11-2 CASSLQGNYGYTF TGTGCCAGCAGCCTGCAGGGGAACTATGGCTACACCTTC
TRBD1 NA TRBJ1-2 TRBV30 CAWHRDRPYGYTF TGTGCCTGGCACCGGGACAGACCCTATGGCTACACCTTC
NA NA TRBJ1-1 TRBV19 CASSIGQSEAFF TGTGCCAGTAGTATTGGACAGTCTGAAGCTTTCTTT
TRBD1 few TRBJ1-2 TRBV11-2 CASSSPRTGAYGYTF TGTGCCAGCAGCTCACCCCGGACAGGAGCCTATGGCTACACCTTC
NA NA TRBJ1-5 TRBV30 CAWSVSRTNSGNQPQHF TGTGCCTGGAGTGTAAGCAGAACCAATAGCGGCAATCAGCCCCAGCATTTT
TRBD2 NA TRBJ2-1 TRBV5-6 CASSLGTSGGAGEQFF TGTGCCAGCAGCCTGGGGACTAGCGGGGGGGCCGGTGAGCAGTTCTTC
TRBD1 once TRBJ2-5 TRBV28 CASSSGTGGETQYF TGTGCCAGCAGTTCGGGGACAGGGGGAGAGACCCAGTACTTC
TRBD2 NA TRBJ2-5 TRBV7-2 CASSTGLASGQETQYF TGTGCCAGCAGCACGGGACTAGCAAGCGGTCAAGAGACCCAGTACTTC
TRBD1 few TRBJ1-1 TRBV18 CASSLINLGQGIPEAFF TGTGCCAGCTCACTGATTAACCTGGGACAGGGGATCCCTGAAGCTTTCTTT
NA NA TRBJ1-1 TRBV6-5 CASSHTDMNTEAFF TGTGCCAGCAGTCATACCGACATGAACACTGAAGCTTTCTTT
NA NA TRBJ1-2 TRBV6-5 CASSSGTRSFYGYTF TGTGCCAGCAGTTCTGGGACTAGAAGTTTCTATGGCTACACCTTC
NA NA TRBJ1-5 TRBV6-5 CASSPRADQPQHF TGTGCCAGCAGCCCCAGGGCGGATCAGCCCCAGCATTTT
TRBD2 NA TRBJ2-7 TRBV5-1 CASSSKTSGDEQYF TGCGCCAGCAGCTCCAAGACTAGCGGCGACGAGCAGTACTTC
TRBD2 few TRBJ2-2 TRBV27 CASLAGVGTGELFF TGTGCCAGCCTAGCGGGAGTGGGCACCGGGGAGCTGTTTTTT
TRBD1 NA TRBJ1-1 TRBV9 CASSVSGTGNTEAFF TGTGCCAGCAGCGTTTCCGGGACAGGGAACACTGAAGCTTTCTTT
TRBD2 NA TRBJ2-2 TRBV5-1 CASSPPQRGTKGPGELFF TGCGCCAGCAGCCCACCACAACGCGGGACTAAGGGCCCCGGGGAGCTGTTTTTT
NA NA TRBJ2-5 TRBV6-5 CASSPSGVGETQYF TGTGCCAGCAGTCCCAGCGGAGTCGGAGAGACCCAGTACTTC
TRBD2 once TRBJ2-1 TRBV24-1 CATSDRSGSVDNEQFF TGTGCCACCAGTGATCGTAGCGGGAGCGTAGACAATGAGCAGTTCTTC
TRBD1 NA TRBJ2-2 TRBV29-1 CSVTGTGSPGELFF TGCAGCGTTACCGGGACAGGGTCCCCCGGGGAGCTGTTTTTT
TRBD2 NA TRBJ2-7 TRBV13 CASSSFGVAGDEQYF TGTGCCAGCAGCTCCTTCGGGGTAGCGGGAGACGAGCAGTACTTC
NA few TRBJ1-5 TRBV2 CASSEDYRWAHSNQPQHF TGTGCCAGCAGTGAAGATTACAGGTGGGCCCATAGCAATCAGCCCCAGCATTTT
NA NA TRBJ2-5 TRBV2 CASSVDSQETQYF TGTGCCAGCAGTGTTGACAGCCAAGAGACCCAGTACTTC
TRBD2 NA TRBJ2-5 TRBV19 CASSIGLAQETQYF TGTGCCAGTAGTATAGGACTAGCCCAAGAGACCCAGTACTTC
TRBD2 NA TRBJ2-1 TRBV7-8 CASSSLADQQFF TGTGCCAGCAGCTCCCTAGCGGACCAGCAGTTCTTC
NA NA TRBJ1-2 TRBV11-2 CASSVVQGYYGYTF TGTGCCAGCAGCGTTGTACAGGGCTACTATGGCTACACCTTC
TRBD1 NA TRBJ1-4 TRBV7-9 CASSPQGAANEKLFF TGTGCCAGCAGCCCACAGGGGGCGGCTAATGAAAAACTGTTTTTT
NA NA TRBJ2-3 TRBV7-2 CASSFTVSPSTDTQYF TGTGCCAGCAGCTTTACAGTTTCCCCTAGCACAGATACGCAGTATTTT
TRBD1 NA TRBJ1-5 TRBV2 CASSRQGGRNQPQHF TGTGCCAGCAGTAGACAGGGGGGCCGCAATCAGCCCCAGCATTTT
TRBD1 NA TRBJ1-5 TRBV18 CASSSSGGKQPQHF TGTGCCAGCTCATCTTCAGGGGGTAAGCAGCCCCAGCATTTT
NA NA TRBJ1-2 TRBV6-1 CASSERGGARGYTF TGTGCCAGCAGTGAAAGGGGGGGGGCGAGGGGCTACACCTTC
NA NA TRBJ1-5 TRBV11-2 CASSLGDYQPQHF TGTGCCAGCAGCTTAGGAGACTATCAGCCCCAGCATTTT
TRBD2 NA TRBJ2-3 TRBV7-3 CASSLTLAGGKDTQYF TGTGCCAGCAGCTTAACCCTAGCGGGAGGGAAAGATACGCAGTATTTT
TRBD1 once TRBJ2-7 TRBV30 CAWISDRPSYEQYF TGTGCCTGGATTTCGGACAGGCCGTCCTACGAGCAGTACTTC
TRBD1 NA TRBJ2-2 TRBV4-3 CASSQNDRAASGELFF TGCGCCAGCAGCCAAAATGACAGGGCTGCTTCCGGGGAGCTGTTTTTT
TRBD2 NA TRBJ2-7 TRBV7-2 CASSGAGVSYEQYF TGTGCCAGCAGCGGAGCGGGAGTTTCCTACGAGCAGTACTTC
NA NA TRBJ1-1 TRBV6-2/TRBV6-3 CASSYLRSNTEAFF TGTGCCAGCAGTTACTTACGGTCGAACACTGAAGCTTTCTTT
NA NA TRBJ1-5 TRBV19 CASSIAGGNQPQHF TGTGCCAGTAGTATTGCGGGGGGGAATCAGCCCCAGCATTTT